This T cell receptor (beta chain) was identified during a study of T cell repertoires in cytomegalovirus infection. Study in general: Based on public TCR beta signatures, there were indications of CMV infection and of a matching HLA type. Study-level results: People with CMV and the relevant HLA were identified by cumulative public TCR beta family frequency. Predominance within the ex vivo response was attributable to HLA-C-restricted CMV-specific TCR beta clonotypes.

TCRdb recomputed calls from the reads with MiXCR, one row per CDR3 protein. In the table there are 600,000 to 800,000 distinct CDR3 sequences, 20% to 25% of which are singletons. Many counts were recorded for this clonotype. Its antigen is unidentified. The junction shows a germline mismatch at one end, possibly a read error. Specimen: CD8+ T cells from PBMCs. The source of this sequence is a human donor in good health (CMV status not recorded). Some clones in this sample may be carry-over from other donors' samples.

The CDR3 sequence: CASSLDHRAGRDQETQYF. The CDR3 nucleotides are TGTGCTAGCAGCTTAGATCATCGGGCAGGGAGGGACCAAGAGACCCAGTACTTC. The chain carries TRBV7-7 and TRBJ2-5; the match to TRBD2 covers 7 bases. Germline loops: CDR1 SSHAT, CDR2 FNYEAQ (reference sequence). The CDR3 extends over 18 amino acids.